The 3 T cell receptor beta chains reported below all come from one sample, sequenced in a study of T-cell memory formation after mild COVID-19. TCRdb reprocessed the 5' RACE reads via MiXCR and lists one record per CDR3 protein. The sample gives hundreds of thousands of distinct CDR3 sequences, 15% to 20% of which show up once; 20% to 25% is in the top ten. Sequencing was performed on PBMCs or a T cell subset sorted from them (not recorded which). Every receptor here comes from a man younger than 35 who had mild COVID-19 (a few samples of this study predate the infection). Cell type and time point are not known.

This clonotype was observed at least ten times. Here the CDR3 DNA reads TGCGCCAGCAGCCAAGCGGACAGGGGCTACGAGCAGTACTTC. It codes for CASSQADRGYEQYF. This chain links TRBV4-3 with TRBJ2-7; 9 nucleotides match TRBD1. V shed 1 base, J shed 3 bases, and the junction held 1 base outside the gene matches. From germline, CDR1 is LGHNA and CDR2 YSLEER. This CDR3 is 14 amino acids long.

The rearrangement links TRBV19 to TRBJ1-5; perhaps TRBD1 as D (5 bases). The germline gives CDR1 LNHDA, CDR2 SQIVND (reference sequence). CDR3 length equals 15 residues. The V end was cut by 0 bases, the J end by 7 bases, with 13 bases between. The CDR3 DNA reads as TGTGCCAGTAGTATAGATTCTGGGGCCGTGCAGCCCCAGCATTTT. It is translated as CASSIDSGAVQPQHF.

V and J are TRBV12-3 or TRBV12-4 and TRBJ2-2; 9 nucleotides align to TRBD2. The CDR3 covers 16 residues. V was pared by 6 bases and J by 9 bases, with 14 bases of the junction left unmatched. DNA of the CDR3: TGTGCCAGCAGCCTGGGGCGGGGGGGCGATAACAGGGAGCTGTTTTTT. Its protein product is CASSLGRGGDNRELFF.